This T cell receptor beta chain stems from a study of blood T cell repertoires in COVID-19. This CDR3 has 13 amino acids. CDR1 and CDR2 (germline): SGHNT, YYREEE (reference sequence). V gave up 6 bases and J gave up 7 bases; unmatched junction bases: 9. Only in-frame clones appear in the TCRdb table, and some are missing; sequencing was by immunoSEQ multiplex PCR. The sample carries 220,000 or so clones, 80% to 85% recorded once. This rearrangement joins TRBV5-4 to TRBJ1-1; 7 nucleotides match TRBD1. This TCR was sampled from a woman between 35 and 50 years old who had recovered from COVID-19. Sequencing was performed on PBMCs or T cells enriched from blood (not recorded which). CDR3 sequence (DNA): TGTGCCAGCACCGGGGGACAGTTCGGTGAAGCTTTCTTT. This codes for CASTGGQFGEAFF.